Below are 11 T cell receptor beta chains sequenced from a single sample in a study of PD-1 blockade in classical Hodgkin lymphoma. Time point noted: cycle 4 day 1 (C4D1), after five to seven weeks of nivolumab. Relapse was seen in all patients after autologous stem cell transplantation, and brentuximab vedotin exposure was variable. Sequencing used immunoSEQ multiplex PCR; TCRdb keeps in-frame clones, though not all of them. The sample carries approximately 93,000 clones, around 78% recorded once. The sample here was peripheral blood mononuclear cells (PBMCs), taken before the fourth cycle of nivolumab. The receptors originated from a human donor with classical Hodgkin lymphoma.

The genes are TRBV5-4 and TRBJ1-6; the D gene is possibly TRBD1 (6 bases). The CDR3 has 13 amino acids. The V and J ends lost 0 bases and 10 bases respectively, with 8 bases between them. CDR1 SGHNT and CDR2 YYREEE come from the germline V gene (reference sequence). The CDR3 is CASSLGQESPLHF. CDR3 DNA sequence: TGTGCCAGCAGCTTGGGACAGGAGTCACCCCTCCACTTT.

V and J are TRBV5-6 and TRBJ1-1; no definite D call. Trimming took 0 bases from V and 4 from J, leaving 13 bases between them. The CDR3 is 15 amino acids. Germline CDR1 SGHDT, CDR2 YYEEEE. DNA of the CDR3: TGTGCCAGCAGCTTGGCCATGAAGGTTTCCACTGAAGCTTTCTTT. It encodes CASSLAMKVSTEAFF.

This clone was found once. The chain links TRBV28 to TRBJ2-7, with 8 bases matching TRBD1. Germline CDR1 is MDHEN and CDR2 is SYDVKM. CDR3 length: 15 amino acids. The V segment lost 1 base and the J segment 9 bases; nucleotides outside the gene matches: 11. The CDR3 protein is CASSLSAGGAGGQYF. In nucleotides, the CDR3 is TGTGCCAGCAGTTTATCGGCAGGGGGCGCAGGGGGGCAGTACTTC.

This chain joins TRBV4-1 and TRBJ1-2; tentative D call: TRBD1 (6 bases). The germline V gene encodes CDR1 MGHRA and CDR2 YSYEKL. Trimming cost V 2 bases and J 8 bases, with 15 bases left between them. CDR3 length: 14 amino acids. The CDR3 DNA sequence: TGCGCCAGCAGCCAATTGACAGGACCAGTCGGCTACACCTTC. Amino acid sequence: CASSQLTGPVGYTF.

The chain couples TRBV14 to TRBJ2-7; D possibly corresponds to TRBD1 (5 bases). The V and J ends lost 6 bases and 7 bases respectively, with 7 bases between them. The CDR3 covers 10 residues. CDR1 is SGHDN and CDR2 is FVKESK in the germline V gene. The CDR3 sequence: CASRRGEQYF. CDR3 DNA sequence: TGTGCCAGCAGAAGGGGTGAGCAGTACTTC. Using reference TRBV14 and TRBJ2-7 for the parts outside the CDR3, the full variable domain is EAGVTQFPSHSVIEKGQTVTLRCDPISGHDNLYWYRRVMGKEIKFLLHFVKESKQDESGMPNNRFLAERTGGTYSTLKVQPAELEDSGVYFCASRRGEQYFGPGTRLTVT.

This clone appeared once. V and J are TRBV5-1 and TRBJ2-1, with D possibly TRBD1 on 5 matching bases. This CDR3 comprises 14 residues. Germline lookup yields CDR1 SGHRS and CDR2 YFSETQ. V lost 0 bases to trimming and J lost 7 bases, with 11 bases between them. The CDR3 DNA follows: TGCGCCAGCAGCTTGGTCGAGCAGGGTAATGAGCAGTTCTTC. Residues: CASSLVEQGNEQFF.

Worth noting for this clone: The identical CDR3 is also encoded by other nucleotide sequences in the sample. This chain joins TRBV11-3 and TRBJ2-3; D is tentatively TRBD1 or TRBD2 (5 bases each). Trimming pared 3 bases from V and 0 bases from J, leaving 10 bases between. The CDR3 covers 15 residues. CDR1 SGHNT and CDR2 YENEEA come from the germline V gene. The CDR3 is CASSLGVGSTDTQYF. The DNA of the CDR3 is TGTGCCAGCAGCTTGGGGGTCGGTAGCACAGATACGCAGTATTTT.

The V gene is TRBV11-2, the J gene TRBJ2-7; perhaps TRBD1 as D (6 bases). The V end lost 3 bases, the J end lost 4 bases, and 19 bases lay between the germline ends. The CDR3 extends over 16 amino acids. Germline CDR1 reads SGHAT; CDR2 reads FQNNGV. For the CDR3, the DNA is TGTGCCAGCAGCTTTTGGGGGCGTGCTTATCCATACGAGCAGTACTTC. This gives the protein CASSFWGRAYPYEQYF.

The V call is TRBV5-6, the J call TRBJ2-7; TRBD2 agrees at 10 bases. V trimming: 5 bases; J trimming: 3 bases; junction bases outside the gene matches: 14. Germline V CDR1 and CDR2: SGHDT, YYEEEE. The CDR3 spans 17 residues. The CDR3 DNA reads as TGTGCCAGCAGACCGACTCTAGCGGGAGATTGGAACTACGAGCAGTACTTC. This encodes CASRPTLAGDWNYEQYF.

The V gene is TRBV25-1, the J gene TRBJ2-2, with TRBD1 identical over 9 bases. The CDR3 sequence is 15 residues long. Germline CDR1 and CDR2: MGHDK and SYGVNS. Trimming cost V 8 bases and J 7 bases; bases outside gene matches: 11. CDR3 bases: TGTGCCAGCTCCGATACACAGGGGGCTGGCGGGGAGCTGTTTTTT. This translates into CASSDTQGAGGELFF. Supplemented by reference TRBV25-1 and TRBJ2-2, the full variable domain reads EADIYQTPRYLVIGTGKKITLECSQTMGHDKMYWYQQDPGMELHLIHYSYGVNSTEKGDLSSESTVSRIRTEHFPLTLESARPSHTSQYLCASSDTQGAGGELFFGEGSRLTVL.

This chain joins TRBV18 and TRBJ2-5, with D possibly being TRBD1 or TRBD2 (6 bases each). This CDR3 spans 14 amino acids. Germline V gene data show CDR1 as KGHSH and CDR2 as LQKENI. V was shortened by 2 bases and J by 5 bases, with 12 bases between the two germline ends. The DNA for the CDR3 is TGTGCCAGCTCACCAGGGGGGCCCTGGGAGACCCAGTACTTC. It specifies CASSPGGPWETQYF.